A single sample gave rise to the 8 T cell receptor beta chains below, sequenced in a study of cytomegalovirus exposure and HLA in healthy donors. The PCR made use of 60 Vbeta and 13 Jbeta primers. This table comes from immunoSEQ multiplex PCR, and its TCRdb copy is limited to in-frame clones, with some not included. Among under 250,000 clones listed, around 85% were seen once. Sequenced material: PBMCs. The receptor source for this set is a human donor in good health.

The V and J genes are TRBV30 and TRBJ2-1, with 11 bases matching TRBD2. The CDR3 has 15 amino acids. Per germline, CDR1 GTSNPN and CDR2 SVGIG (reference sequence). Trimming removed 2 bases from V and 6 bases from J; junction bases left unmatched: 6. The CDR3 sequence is CAWSLTSGNLNEQFF. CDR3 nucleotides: TGTGCCTGGAGTTTGACTAGCGGGAATCTCAATGAGCAGTTCTTC. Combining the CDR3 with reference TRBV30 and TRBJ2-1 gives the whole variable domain SQTIHQWPATLVQPVGSPLSLECTVEGTSNPNLYWYRQAAGRGLQLLFYSVGIGQISSEVPQNLSASRPQDRQFILSSKKLLLSDSGFYLCAWSLTSGNLNEQFFGPGTRLTVL.

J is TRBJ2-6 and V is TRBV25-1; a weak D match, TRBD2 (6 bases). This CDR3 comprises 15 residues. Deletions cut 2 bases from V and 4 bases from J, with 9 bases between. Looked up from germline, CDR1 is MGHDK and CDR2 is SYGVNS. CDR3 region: CASSEQAGGANVLTF. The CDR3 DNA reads TGTGCCAGCAGTGAACAGGCGGGAGGGGCCAACGTCCTGACTTTC.

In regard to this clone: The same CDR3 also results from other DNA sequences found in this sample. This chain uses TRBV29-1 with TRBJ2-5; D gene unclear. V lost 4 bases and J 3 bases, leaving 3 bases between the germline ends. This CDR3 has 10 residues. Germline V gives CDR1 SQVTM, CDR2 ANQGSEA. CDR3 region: CSVAEETQYF. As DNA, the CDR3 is TGCAGCGTTGCGGAAGAGACCCAGTACTTC.

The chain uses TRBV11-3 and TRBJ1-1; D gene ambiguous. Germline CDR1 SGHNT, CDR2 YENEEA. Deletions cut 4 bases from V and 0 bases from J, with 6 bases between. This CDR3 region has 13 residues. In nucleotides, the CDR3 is TGTGCCAGCAGCTACGGGGTGAACACTGAAGCTTTCTTT. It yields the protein CASSYGVNTEAFF.

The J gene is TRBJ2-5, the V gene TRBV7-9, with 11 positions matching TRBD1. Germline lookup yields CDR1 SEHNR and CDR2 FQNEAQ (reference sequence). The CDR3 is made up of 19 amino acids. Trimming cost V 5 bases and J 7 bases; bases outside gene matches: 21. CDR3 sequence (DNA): TGTGCCAGCAGCCTCACACGTGCAACGGGACAGGGGGTACGAGGGACCCAGTACTTC. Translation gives CASSLTRATGQGVRGTQYF.

CDR3 sequence reads: CASRGAGGQPQHF. CDR3 DNA: TGTGCCAGTAGAGGGGCGGGGGGTCAGCCCCAGCATTTT. The chain joins TRBV19 to TRBJ1-5; weak D call: TRBD1 (5 bases). The CDR3 runs to 13 residues. Deletions cut 6 bases from V and 6 bases from J, with 12 bases between. Germline V gives CDR1 LNHDA, CDR2 SQIVND (reference sequence).

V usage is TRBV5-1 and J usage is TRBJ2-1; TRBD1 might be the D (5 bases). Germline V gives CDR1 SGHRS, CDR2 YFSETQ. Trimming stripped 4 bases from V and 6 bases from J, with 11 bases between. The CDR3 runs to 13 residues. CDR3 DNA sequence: TGCGCCAGCAGCGGGCAGGGTAGCAATGAGCAGTTCTTC. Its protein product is CASSGQGSNEQFF.

CDR3 sequence (DNA): TGTGCCAGCTATTGGGACGGGGGATACAAAACCTACGAGCAGTACTTC. Amino acid sequence: CASYWDGGYKTYEQYF. This chain links TRBV21-1 with TRBJ2-7; the D call in the table, TRBD2, was not verified against the DNA. TRBV21-1 is a recognized pseudogene. The CDR3 consists of 16 residues.